The clone carrying this T cell receptor beta chain was observed a few times. TCRdb reanalysed the RT-PCR reads using MiXCR and keeps one entry per CDR3 protein. The repertoire holds fewer than 180,000 distinct CDR3 sequences, about two fifths seen once, with 40% to 55% in the top ten. The sample originates from a study of patients and donors after allogeneic stem cell transplantation. This CDR3 comprises 14 residues. V shed 0 bases and J 5 bases; nucleotides not matched to a gene: 3. Germline CDR1 SGHTA, CDR2 FQGTGA. The genes are TRBV7-3 and TRBJ1-1; 7 bases map to TRBD1. This clonotype originated in a human donor who was either an allogeneic HSCT recipient or a stem cell or donor lymphocyte infusion donor (not recorded which). It is not recorded whose cells these are; they may come from a transplant donor. Sequencing was done on a sample of blood, either unsorted or a sorted T cell fraction (not recorded which). For the CDR3, the DNA is TGTGCCAGCAGCTTAACGGACAGGAGTACTGAAGCTTTCTTT. Translating gives CASSLTDRSTEAFF.